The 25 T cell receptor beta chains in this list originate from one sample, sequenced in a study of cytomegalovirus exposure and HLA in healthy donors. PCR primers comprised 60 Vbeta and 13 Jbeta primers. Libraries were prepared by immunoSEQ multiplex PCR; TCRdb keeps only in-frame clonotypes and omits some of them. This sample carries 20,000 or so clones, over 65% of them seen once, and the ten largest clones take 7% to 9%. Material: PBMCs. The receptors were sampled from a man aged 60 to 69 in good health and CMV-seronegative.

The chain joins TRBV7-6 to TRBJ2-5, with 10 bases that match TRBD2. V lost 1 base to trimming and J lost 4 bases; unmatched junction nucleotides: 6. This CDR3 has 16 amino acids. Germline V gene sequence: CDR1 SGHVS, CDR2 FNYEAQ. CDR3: CASSLVASGSGETQYF. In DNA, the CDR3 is TGTGCCAGCAGCTTAGTGGCTAGCGGGAGTGGAGAGACCCAGTACTTC. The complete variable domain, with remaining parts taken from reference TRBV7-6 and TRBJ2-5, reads GAGVSQSPRYKVTKRGQDVALRCDPISGHVSLYWYRQALGQGPEFLTYFNYEAQQDKSGLPNDRFSAERPEGSISTLTIQRTEQRDSAMYRCASSLVASGSGETQYFGPGTRLLVL.

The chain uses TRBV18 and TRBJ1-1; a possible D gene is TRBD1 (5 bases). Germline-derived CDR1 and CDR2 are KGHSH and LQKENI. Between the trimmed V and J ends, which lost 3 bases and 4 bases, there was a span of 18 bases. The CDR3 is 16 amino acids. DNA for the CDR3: TGTGCCAGCTCACCGTCCTGGGGGGGGTTAGGCACTGAAGCTTTCTTT. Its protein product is CASSPSWGGLGTEAFF. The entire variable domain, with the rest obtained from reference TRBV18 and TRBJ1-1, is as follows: NAGVMQNPRHLVRRRGQEARLRCSPMKGHSHVYWYRQLPEEGLKFMVYLQKENIIDESGMPKERFSAEFPKEGPSILRIQQVVRGDSAAYFCASSPSWGGLGTEAFFGQGTRLTVV.

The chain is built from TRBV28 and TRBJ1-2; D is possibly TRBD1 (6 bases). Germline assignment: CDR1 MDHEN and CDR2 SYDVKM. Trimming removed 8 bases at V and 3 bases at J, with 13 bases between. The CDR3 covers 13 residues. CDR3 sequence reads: CASESPGDYGYTF. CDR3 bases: TGTGCCAGCGAGAGTCCAGGGGACTATGGCTACACCTTC.

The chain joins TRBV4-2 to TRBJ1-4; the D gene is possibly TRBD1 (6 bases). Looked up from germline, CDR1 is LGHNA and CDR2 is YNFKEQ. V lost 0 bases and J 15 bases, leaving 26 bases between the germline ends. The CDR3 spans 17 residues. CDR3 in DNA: TGTGCCAGCAGCCAAGATCCTACACAGGGCTCAATAAAAACGGTGTTTTTT. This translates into CASSQDPTQGSIKTVFF.

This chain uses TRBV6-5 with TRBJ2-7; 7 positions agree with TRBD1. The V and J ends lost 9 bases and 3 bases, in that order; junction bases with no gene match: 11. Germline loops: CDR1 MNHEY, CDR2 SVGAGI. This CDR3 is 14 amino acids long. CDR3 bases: TGTGCCAGATCCAACCGGGACAGCCTCTACGAGCAGTACTTC. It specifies CARSNRDSLYEQYF.

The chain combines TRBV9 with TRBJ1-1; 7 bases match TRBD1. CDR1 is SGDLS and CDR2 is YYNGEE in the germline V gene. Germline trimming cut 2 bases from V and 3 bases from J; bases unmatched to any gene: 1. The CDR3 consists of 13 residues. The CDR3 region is CASSVDRDTEAFF. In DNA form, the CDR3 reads TGTGCCAGCAGCGTTGACAGGGACACTGAAGCTTTCTTT.

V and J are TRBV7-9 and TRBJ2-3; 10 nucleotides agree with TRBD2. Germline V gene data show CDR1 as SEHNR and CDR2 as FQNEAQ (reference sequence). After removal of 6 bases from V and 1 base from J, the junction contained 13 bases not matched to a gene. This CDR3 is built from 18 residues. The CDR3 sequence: CASRPKVRLAGRTDTQYF. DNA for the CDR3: TGTGCCAGCAGGCCGAAAGTCCGACTAGCGGGTCGCACAGATACGCAGTATTTT.

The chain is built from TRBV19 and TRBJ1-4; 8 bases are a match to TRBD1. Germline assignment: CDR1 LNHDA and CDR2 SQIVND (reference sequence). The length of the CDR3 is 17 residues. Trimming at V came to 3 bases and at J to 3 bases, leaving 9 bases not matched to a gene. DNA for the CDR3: TGTGCCAGTAGTATTTCACAACGGGGACAGGCTAATGAAAAACTGTTTTTT. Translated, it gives CASSISQRGQANEKLFF.

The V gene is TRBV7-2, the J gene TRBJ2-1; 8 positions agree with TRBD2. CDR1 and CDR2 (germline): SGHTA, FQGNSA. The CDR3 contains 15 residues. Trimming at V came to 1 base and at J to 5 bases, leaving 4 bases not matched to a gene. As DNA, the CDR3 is TGTGCCAGCAGCTTAGATCGGGGGGGAAACAATGAGCAGTTCTTC. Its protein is CASSLDRGGNNEQFF.

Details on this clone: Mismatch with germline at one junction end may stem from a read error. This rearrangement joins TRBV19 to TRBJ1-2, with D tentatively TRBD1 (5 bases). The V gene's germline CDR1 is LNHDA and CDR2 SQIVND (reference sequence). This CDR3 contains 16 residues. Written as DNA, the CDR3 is TGTGCCAGTAGTATCCTTTCCCCTTACCGCGACAGAGCTTTTTCCTTC. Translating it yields CASSILSPYRDRAFSF.

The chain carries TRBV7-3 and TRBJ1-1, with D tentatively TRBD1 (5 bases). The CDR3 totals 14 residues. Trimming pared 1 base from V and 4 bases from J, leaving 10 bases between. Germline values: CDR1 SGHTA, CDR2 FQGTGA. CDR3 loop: CASSLKGSATEAFF. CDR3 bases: TGTGCCAGCAGCTTAAAGGGGTCTGCCACTGAAGCTTTCTTT.

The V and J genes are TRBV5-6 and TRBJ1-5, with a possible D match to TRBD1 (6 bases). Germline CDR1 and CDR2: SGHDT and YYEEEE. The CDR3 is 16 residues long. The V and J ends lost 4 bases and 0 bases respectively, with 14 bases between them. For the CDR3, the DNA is TGTGCCAGCAGCGTTTCGACAGGAATTAGCAATCAGCCCCAGCATTTT. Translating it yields CASSVSTGISNQPQHF. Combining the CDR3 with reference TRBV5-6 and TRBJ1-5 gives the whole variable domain DAGVTQSPTHLIKTRGQQVTLRCSPKSGHDTVSWYQQALGQGPQFIFQYYEEEERQRGNFPDRFSGHQFPNYSSELNVNALLLGDSALYLCASSVSTGISNQPQHFGDGTRLSIL.

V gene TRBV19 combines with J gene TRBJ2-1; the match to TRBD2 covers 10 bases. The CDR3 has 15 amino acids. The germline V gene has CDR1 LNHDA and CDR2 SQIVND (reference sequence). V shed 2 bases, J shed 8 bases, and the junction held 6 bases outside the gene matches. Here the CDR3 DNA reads TGTGCCAGTAGTATACAAGCGGGGGGGCGTCATGAGCAGTTCTTC. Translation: CASSIQAGGRHEQFF.

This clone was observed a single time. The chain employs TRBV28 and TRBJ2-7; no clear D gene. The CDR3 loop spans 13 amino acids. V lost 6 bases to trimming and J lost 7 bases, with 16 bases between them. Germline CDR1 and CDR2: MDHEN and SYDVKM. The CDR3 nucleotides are TGTGCCAGCAGACCTGCCCATCCCCAGGAGCAGTACTTC. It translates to CASRPAHPQEQYF.

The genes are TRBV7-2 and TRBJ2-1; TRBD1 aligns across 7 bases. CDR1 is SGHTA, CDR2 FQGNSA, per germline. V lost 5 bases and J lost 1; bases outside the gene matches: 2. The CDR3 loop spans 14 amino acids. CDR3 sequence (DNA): TGTGCCAGCAGCCTGGACAGGTCCTACAATGAGCAGTTCTTC. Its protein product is CASSLDRSYNEQFF.

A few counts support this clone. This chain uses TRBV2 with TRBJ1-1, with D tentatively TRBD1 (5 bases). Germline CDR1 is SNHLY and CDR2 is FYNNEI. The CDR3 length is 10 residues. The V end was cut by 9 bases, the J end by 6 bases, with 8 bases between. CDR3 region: CAREGAEAFF. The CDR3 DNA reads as TGTGCCAGAGAAGGGGCTGAAGCTTTCTTT.

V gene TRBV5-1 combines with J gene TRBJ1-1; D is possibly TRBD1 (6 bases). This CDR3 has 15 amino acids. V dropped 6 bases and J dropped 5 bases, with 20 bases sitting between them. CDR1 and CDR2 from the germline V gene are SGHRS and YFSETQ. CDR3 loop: CASKMGGAGRTEAFF. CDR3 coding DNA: TGCGCCAGCAAAATGGGGGGGGCCGGTCGGACTGAAGCTTTCTTT.

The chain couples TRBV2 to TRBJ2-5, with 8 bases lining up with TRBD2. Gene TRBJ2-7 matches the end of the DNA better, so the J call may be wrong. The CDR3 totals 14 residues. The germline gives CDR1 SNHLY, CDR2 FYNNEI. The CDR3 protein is CASGRGRMGSEQYF. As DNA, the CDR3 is TGTGCCAGCGGTCGCGGGAGGATGGGGTCCGAGCAGTACTTC.

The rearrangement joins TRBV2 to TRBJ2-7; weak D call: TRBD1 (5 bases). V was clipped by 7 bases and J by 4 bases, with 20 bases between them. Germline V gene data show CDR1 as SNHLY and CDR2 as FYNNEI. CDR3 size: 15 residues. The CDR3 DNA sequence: TGTGCCAGCATCTACGACAGACACCCCCTTTACGAGCAGTACTTC. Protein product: CASIYDRHPLYEQYF.

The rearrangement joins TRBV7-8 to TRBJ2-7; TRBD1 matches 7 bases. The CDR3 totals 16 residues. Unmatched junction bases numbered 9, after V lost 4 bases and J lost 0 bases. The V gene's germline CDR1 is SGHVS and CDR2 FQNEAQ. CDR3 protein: CASSSRTGVLSYEQYF. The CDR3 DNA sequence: TGTGCCAGCAGCTCGCGGACAGGCGTTCTCTCCTACGAGCAGTACTTC.

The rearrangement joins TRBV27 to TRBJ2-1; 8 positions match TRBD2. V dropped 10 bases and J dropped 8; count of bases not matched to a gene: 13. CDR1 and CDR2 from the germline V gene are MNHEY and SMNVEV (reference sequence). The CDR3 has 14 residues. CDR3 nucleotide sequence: TGTGCCATTGCTCGGGAGGGCCCCGGCGATGAGCAGTTCTTC. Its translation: CAIAREGPGDEQFF.

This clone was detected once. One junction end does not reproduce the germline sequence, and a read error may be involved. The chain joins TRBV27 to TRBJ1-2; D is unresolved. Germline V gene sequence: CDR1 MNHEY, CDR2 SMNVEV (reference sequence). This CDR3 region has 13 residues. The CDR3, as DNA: TGTGCCAGCAGTTCTCTTGGTAACTATGGCTACCCCTTC. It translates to CASSSLGNYGYPF.

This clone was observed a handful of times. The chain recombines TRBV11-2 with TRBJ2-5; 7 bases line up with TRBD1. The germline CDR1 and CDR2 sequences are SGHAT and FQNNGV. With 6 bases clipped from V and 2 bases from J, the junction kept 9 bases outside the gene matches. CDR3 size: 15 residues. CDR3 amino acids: CASRRTTGQQETQYF. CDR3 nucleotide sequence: TGTGCCAGCAGACGCACCACGGGACAGCAAGAGACCCAGTACTTC.

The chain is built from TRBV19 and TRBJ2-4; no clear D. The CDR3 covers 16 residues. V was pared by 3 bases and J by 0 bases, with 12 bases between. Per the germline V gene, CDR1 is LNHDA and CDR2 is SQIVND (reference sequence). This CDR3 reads CASSMLSGVAKNIQYF. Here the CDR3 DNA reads TGTGCCAGTAGTATGTTGTCAGGTGTAGCCAAAAACATTCAGTACTTC.

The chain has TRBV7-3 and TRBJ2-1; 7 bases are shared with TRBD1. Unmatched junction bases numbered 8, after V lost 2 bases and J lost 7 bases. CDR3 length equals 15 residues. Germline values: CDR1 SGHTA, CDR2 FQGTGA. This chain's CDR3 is CASSLQGVGRNEQFF. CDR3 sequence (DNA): TGTGCCAGCAGCTTACAGGGGGTTGGGCGGAATGAGCAGTTCTTC.